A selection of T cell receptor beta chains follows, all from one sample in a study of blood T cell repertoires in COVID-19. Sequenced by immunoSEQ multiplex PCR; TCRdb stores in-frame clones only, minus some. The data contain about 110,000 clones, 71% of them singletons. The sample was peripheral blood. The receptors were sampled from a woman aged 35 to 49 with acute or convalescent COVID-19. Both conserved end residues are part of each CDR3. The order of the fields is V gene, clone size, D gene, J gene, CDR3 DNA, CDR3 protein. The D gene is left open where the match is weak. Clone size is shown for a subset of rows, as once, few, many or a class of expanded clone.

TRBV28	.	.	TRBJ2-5	TGTGCCAGCAGTCACCCTATTGTGAGGGAGACCCAGTACTTC	CASSHPIVRETQYF
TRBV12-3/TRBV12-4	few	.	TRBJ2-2	TGTGCCAGCAGTCCAGGTTTCGGGGAGCTGTTTTTT	CASSPGFGELFF
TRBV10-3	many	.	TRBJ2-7	TGTGCCATCAGTGAGTCGATCCAGGGCCCGGGCGAGCAGTACTTC	CAISESIQGPGEQYF
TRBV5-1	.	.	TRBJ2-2	TGCGCCAGCAGTCTCGCTGATTGGGCGGGCACCGGGGAGCTGTTTTTT	CASSLADWAGTGELFF
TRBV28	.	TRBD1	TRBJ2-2	TGTGCCAGCAGCCCCCCCCCGGGACAGGGGGACACCGGGGAGCTGTTTTTT	CASSPPPGQGDTGELFF
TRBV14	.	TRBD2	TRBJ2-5	TGTGCCAGCAGGCGACTAGCGGGGACGGAAGAGACCCAGTACTTC	CASRRLAGTEETQYF
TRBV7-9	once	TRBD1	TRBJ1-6	TGTGCCAGCAGCCAAAAAACCGGACAGGGCGATAATTCACCCCTCCACTTT	CASSQKTGQGDNSPLHF
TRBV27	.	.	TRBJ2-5	TGTGCCAGCAGAACGGGACTCCACCAAGAGACCCAGTACTTC	CASRTGLHQETQYF
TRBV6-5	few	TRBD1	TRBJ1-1	TGTGCCAGCGGAAGGCGGGACAGGGGAGCTTTCTTT	CASGRRDRGAFF
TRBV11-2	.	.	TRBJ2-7	TGTGCCAGCAGCTTAGCGTCAGGGTACCCCTACGAGCAGTACTTC	CASSLASGYPYEQYF
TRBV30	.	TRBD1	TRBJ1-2	TGTGCCCAACGGACAGGGGGTAGCTATGGCTACACCTTC	CAQRTGGSYGYTF
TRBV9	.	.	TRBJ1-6	TGTGCCAGCAGCGAGCGGACTTATAATTCACCCCTCCACTTT	CASSERTYNSPLHF
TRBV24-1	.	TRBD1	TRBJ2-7	TGTGCCACCAGCTCTGGACAGGGGAGCTCCTACGAGCAGTACTTC	CATSSGQGSSYEQYF
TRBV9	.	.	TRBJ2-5	TGTGCCAGCAGCGTAGGCGCCAGACAGGAAGGCGAGACCCAGTACTTC	CASSVGARQEGETQYF
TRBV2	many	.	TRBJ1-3	TGTGCCAGCAGTGTATTACCCGACGGACTCTCTGGAAACACCATATATTTT	CASSVLPDGLSGNTIYF
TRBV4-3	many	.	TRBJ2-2	TGCGCCAGCAGCCAGGGTACAGGGCCCGGGACCGGGGAGCTGTTTTTT	CASSQGTGPGTGELFF
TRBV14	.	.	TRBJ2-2	TGTGCCAGCAGCCAAGTCGGAGGAGAAACCGGGGAGCTGTTTTTT	CASSQVGGETGELFF
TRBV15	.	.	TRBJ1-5	TGTGCCACCAGCAGCAACGCAGGGGAGCCCCAGCATTTT	CATSSNAGEPQHF
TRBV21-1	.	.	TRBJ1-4	TGTGCCAGCAGCAAAGGTGGGGACAGGGGGTACTATAATGAAAAACTGTTTTTT	CASSKGGDRGYYNEKLFF
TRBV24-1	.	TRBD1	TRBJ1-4	TGTGCCACCAGTGATTCCGGACAGGGAAATGAAAAACTGTTTTTT	CATSDSGQGNEKLFF
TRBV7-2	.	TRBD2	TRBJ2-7	TGTGCCAGCAGCTTTAGCGGGGGGCCCTACGAGCAGTACTTC	CASSFSGGPYEQYF
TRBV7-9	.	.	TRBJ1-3	TGTGCCAGCAGCTTAGTGAGGGCGACTGGAAACACCATATATTTT	CASSLVRATGNTIYF
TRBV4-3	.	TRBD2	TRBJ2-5	TGCGCCAGCAGCCACGGACTAGCGGGAGAGACCCAGTACTTC	CASSHGLAGETQYF
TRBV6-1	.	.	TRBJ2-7	TGTGCCAGCAGTGAAGCGATCTCCCAGGGGTACGAGCAGTACTTC	CASSEAISQGYEQYF
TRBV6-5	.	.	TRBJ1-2	TGTGCCAGCATGGGCGGCCCGGGAGGCTACACCTTC	CASMGGPGGYTF
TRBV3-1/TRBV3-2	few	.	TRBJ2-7	TGTGCCAGCAGCCAAGCCGACAGGTTCTCCTACGAGCAGTACTTC	CASSQADRFSYEQYF
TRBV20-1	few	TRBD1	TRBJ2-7	TGCAGTGCTAGTACAGGGGACCCCTACGAGCAGTACTTC	CSASTGDPYEQYF
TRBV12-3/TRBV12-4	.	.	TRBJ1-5	TGTGCCAGCAGTTTCGGGGTTCAGCCCCAGCATTTT	CASSFGVQPQHF
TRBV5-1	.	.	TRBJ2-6	TGCGCCAGCAGCTTGGGGGCAGCCGGGGCCAACGTCCTGACTTTC	CASSLGAAGANVLTF
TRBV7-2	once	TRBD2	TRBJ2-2	TGTGCCAGCAGCTTGTCGGGGGGGGCGTACACCGGGGAGCTGTTTTTT	CASSLSGGAYTGELFF
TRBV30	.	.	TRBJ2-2	TGTGCCTTGGGGGCGCGTGCAGGGAGGGTCTCCGGGGAGCTGTTTTTT	CALGARAGRVSGELFF
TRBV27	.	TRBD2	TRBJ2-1	TGTGCCAGCAGTTCCGTACATGGGACTAGCGGGGGTGACTACAATGAGCAGTTCTTC	CASSSVHGTSGGDYNEQFF
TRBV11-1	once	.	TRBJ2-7	TGTGCCAGCACCCCCGACAGGTTCAACGAGCAGTACTTC	CASTPDRFNEQYF
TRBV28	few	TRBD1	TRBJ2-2	TGTGCCAGCAGCGCTCCGGGACAGGGGGCCGGGGAGCTGTTTTTT	CASSAPGQGAGELFF
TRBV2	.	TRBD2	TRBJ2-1	TGTGCCAGCAACTGGGGACTAGGATTTGGCAATGAGCAGTTCTTC	CASNWGLGFGNEQFF
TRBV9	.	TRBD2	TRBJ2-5	TGTGCCAGCAGCGTAGGCGCGGGGGGCCGAGAGACCCAGTACTTC	CASSVGAGGRETQYF
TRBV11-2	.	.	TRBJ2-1	TGTGCCAGCAGCTGGGACAACGACAATGAGCAGTTCTTC	CASSWDNDNEQFF
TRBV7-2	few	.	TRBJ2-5	TGTGCCAGCAGCTTTGGGCGGGCCGCAGGAGAGACCCAGTACTTC	CASSFGRAAGETQYF
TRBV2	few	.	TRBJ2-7	TGTGCCAGCAGTTTACAGGGTTACGAGCAGTACTTC	CASSLQGYEQYF
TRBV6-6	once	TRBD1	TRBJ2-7	TGTGCCAGCACCCTGGGGGACAGGCCCTACGAGCAGTACTTC	CASTLGDRPYEQYF
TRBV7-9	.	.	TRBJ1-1	TGTGCCAGCAGCCCACCGAGATCGGGCACTGAAGCTTTCTTT	CASSPPRSGTEAFF
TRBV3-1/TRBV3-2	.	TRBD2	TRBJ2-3	TGTGCCAGCAGCCTAGCGGGGGCGGTGGATACGCAGTATTTT	CASSLAGAVDTQYF
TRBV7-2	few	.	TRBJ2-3	TGTGCCAGCAGTCGGACTCGAGATACGCAGTATTTT	CASSRTRDTQYF
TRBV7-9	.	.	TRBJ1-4	TGTGCCAGCAGCTTATCTTTGGGCGGGGAACACTCCCCCGAAAAACTGTTTTTT	CASSLSLGGEHSPEKLFF
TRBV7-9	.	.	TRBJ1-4	TGTGCCAGCAGCTGGCAGGGGTCTAATGAAAAACTGTTTTTT	CASSWQGSNEKLFF
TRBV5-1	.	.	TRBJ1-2	TGCGCCAGCAGCTTTGGAGTGGGCTACACCTTC	CASSFGVGYTF
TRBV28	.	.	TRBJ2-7	TGTGCCAGCAGAACCCGGGGGGCAGTGTTGTCCTACGAGCAGTACTTC	CASRTRGAVLSYEQYF
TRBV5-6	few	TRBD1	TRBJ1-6	TGTGCCAGCAGCTTTTCCCGGACAGGGCCCTTGAATTCACCCCTCCACTTT	CASSFSRTGPLNSPLHF
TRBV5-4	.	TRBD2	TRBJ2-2	TGTGCCAGCAGCTCCGGGACTAGCGGAAACACCGGGGAGCTGTTTTTT	CASSSGTSGNTGELFF
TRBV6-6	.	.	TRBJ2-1	TGTGCCAGCAGTTACTCACGAGATAATGAGCAGTTCTTC	CASSYSRDNEQFF
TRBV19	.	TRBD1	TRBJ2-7	TGTGCCAGTAGTGTTGGACAGGGGTCCTACGAGCAGTACTTC	CASSVGQGSYEQYF